Included here is one T cell receptor (beta chain) sequence, with context. The antigen is unknown. This specimen comes from a study of blood T cells in healthy people across ages. A J-beta primer mix and a sample-barcoded 5' primer were used in a second PCR of roughly 6 to 12 cycles. Each CDR3 protein is one row after TCRdb ran MiXCR on the 5' RACE reads. The sample has about 1.1 million distinct CDR3 sequences, approximately 38% seen once. Study results and limitations: Long-lived donors carried more naive CD4+ cells and greater diversity than aged donors. With donor CMV status unknown, expanded clonotype changes were possibly confounded.

The material sequenced was blood. This TCR derives from a man aged 18-30 years in good health.

CDR3 protein: CASSLRGTIGGQPQHF. The CDR3 region has the DNA TGTGCCAGCAGTTTGCGAGGGACTATAGGTGGTCAGCCCCAGCATTTT. The V call is TRBV27, the J call TRBJ1-5, with a tentative D call TRBD1 (5 bases). Per germline, CDR1 MNHEY and CDR2 SMNVEV (reference sequence). Between the trimmed V and J ends, which lost 3 bases and 6 bases, there was a span of 18 bases. The CDR3 sequence is 16 residues long.